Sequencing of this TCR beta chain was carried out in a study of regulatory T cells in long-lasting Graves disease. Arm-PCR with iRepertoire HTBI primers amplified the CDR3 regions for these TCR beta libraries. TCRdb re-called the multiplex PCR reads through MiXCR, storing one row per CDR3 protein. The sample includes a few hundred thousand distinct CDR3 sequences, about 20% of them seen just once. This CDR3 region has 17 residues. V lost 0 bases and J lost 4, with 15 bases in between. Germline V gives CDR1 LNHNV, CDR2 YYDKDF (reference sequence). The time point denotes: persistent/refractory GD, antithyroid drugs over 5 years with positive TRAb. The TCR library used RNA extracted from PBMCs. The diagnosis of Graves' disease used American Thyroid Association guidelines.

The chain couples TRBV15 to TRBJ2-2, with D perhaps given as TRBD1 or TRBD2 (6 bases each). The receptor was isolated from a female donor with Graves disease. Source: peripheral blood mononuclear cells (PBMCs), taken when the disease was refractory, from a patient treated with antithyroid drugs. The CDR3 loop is CATSRDKLRGATGELFF. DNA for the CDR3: TGTGCCACCAGCAGAGATAAGTTGAGGGGGGCCACCGGGGAGCTGTTTTTT.